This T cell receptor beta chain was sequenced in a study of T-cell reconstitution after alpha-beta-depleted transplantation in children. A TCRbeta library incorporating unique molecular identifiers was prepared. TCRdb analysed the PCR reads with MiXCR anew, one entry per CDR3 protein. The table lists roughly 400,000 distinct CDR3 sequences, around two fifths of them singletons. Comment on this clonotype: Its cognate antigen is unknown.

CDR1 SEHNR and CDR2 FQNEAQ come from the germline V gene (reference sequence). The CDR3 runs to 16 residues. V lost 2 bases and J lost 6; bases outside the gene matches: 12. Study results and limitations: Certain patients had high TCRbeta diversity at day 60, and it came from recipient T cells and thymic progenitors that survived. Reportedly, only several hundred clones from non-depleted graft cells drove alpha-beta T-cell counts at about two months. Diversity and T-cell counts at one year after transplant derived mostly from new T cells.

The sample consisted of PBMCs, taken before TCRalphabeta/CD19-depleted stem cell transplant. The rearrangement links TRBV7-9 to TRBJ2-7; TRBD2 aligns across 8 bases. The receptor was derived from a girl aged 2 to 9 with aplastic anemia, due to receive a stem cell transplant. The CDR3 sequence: CASSLTLRREGGEQYF. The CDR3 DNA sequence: TGTGCCAGCAGCTTAACACTCAGACGGGAGGGAGGCGAGCAGTACTTC.